The 4 T cell receptor beta chains given below trace back to one sample, sequenced in a study of shared clonotypes between healthy human individuals. Sequenced by immunoSEQ multiplex PCR; TCRdb stores in-frame clones only, minus some. The sample records a few million clones, approximately 95% being singletons. The specimen sequenced was naive CD4+ T cells from PBMCs. The subset is: CD45RA+ positively selected. The receptor set was obtained from a man aged 18 to 29 in good health. Some clones in this sample may be carry-over from other donors' samples.

This chain uses TRBV6-5 with TRBJ2-4; the match to TRBD1 covers 7 bases. CDR3 length: 14 residues. Germline CDR1 and CDR2: MNHEY and SVGAGI. The V and J ends lost 5 bases and 5 bases, in that order; junction bases with no gene match: 6. CDR3 protein: CASSRGTAENIQYF. The CDR3, as DNA: TGTGCCAGCAGTAGGGGGACAGCTGAAAACATTCAGTACTTC.

The chain links TRBV29-1 to TRBJ2-3; no reliable D call. The V end lost 6 bases, the J end lost 2 bases, and 15 bases lay between the germline ends. The CDR3 consists of 14 residues. In germline, CDR1 is SQVTM, CDR2 ANQGSEA. The CDR3 spells CSVGPGTTTDTQYF. CDR3 nucleotides: TGCAGCGTAGGTCCAGGTACTACCACAGATACGCAGTATTTT.

Of note for this clone: In the same sample, other DNA sequences code for this CDR3. This chain connects TRBV5-1 to TRBJ2-7, with 10 positions matching TRBD1. In germline, CDR1 is SGHRS, CDR2 YFSETQ. J lost 2 bases, V lost 3 bases, and 2 bases had no gene match. The CDR3 extends over 14 amino acids. The CDR3, as DNA: TGCGCCAGCAGCTCGGGGACAGGGGCCTACGAGCAGTACTTC. This gives the protein CASSSGTGAYEQYF.

This chain uses TRBV29-1 with TRBJ2-7, with 16 bases lining up with TRBD2. Germline trimming cut 4 bases from V and 9 bases from J; bases unmatched to any gene: 3. The CDR3 contains 13 residues. CDR1 is SQVTM, CDR2 ANQGSEA, per germline. The CDR3 DNA follows: TGCAGCGTTGCCGGGACTAGCGGGAGGGGGCAGTACTTC. Translation: CSVAGTSGRGQYF.